The 30 T cell receptor beta chains below all came from one sample that was sequenced in a study of T cell responses to AZD1222 COVID-19 vaccine. Clones were read by immunoSEQ multiplex PCR, and TCRdb kept only the in-frame ones, dropping some. Of approximately 100,000 clones listed, around 90% are singletons. The source was peripheral blood, collected on day 0 of AZD1222 vaccination. Receptor source: an adult in good health.

V usage is TRBV21-1 and J usage is TRBJ1-2. TRBV21-1 is shown as a pseudogene. The CDR3 is 13 amino acids. The CDR3 is CARTIQGPDGYTF. The CDR3 coding sequence is TGTGCCAGGACCATCCAAGGACCGGATGGCTACACCTTC.

To note about this clone: This sample also contains other DNA sequences that code for the same CDR3. The chain combines TRBV9 with TRBJ2-1; perhaps TRBD1 as D (6 bases). CDR1 is SGDLS and CDR2 is YYNGEE in the germline V gene. The V gene lost 3 bases and the J gene lost 10 bases, with 11 bases spanning the gap. The CDR3 is 12 amino acids. CDR3 in amino acids: CASSAGVGEQFF. The CDR3 coding sequence is TGTGCCAGCAGCGCAGGGGTAGGGGAGCAGTTCTTC.

The genes are TRBV15 and TRBJ2-7; 12 bases match TRBD1. The CDR3 totals 16 residues. V dropped 2 bases and J dropped 7; count of bases not matched to a gene: 9. Germline CDR1 reads LNHNV; CDR2 reads YYDKDF (reference sequence). Here the CDR3 reads CATSRHPGQGAGEQYF. The CDR3 bases are TGTGCCACCAGCAGACACCCGGGACAGGGGGCGGGTGAGCAGTACTTC.

The CDR3: CASSSGQQETQYF. DNA for the CDR3: TGTGCCAGCAGTTCGGGACAGCAAGAGACCCAGTACTTC. This sequence joins TRBV5-4 and TRBJ2-5, with TRBD1 matching over 7 bases. With 5 bases clipped from V and 2 bases from J, the junction kept 3 bases outside the gene matches. The CDR3 runs to 13 residues. CDR1 and CDR2 from the germline V gene are SGHNT and YYREEE (reference sequence).

In this sample, this clone turned up a few times. This chain uses TRBV2 with TRBJ2-6; D unresolved. V lost 0 bases, J lost 0 bases, and 6 bases lay in between. The CDR3 runs 16 residues. CDR1 and CDR2 (germline): SNHLY, FYNNEI. CDR3 nucleotide sequence: TGTGCCAGCAGTGAAGCCTCCCGCTCTGGGGCCAACGTCCTGACTTTC. It is translated as CASSEASRSGANVLTF.

The V call is TRBV24-1, the J call TRBJ2-1; no clear D gene. V lost 3 bases and J 6 bases, leaving 14 bases between the germline ends. CDR1 is KGHDR and CDR2 is SFDVKD in the germline V gene. The CDR3 is 15 amino acids. CDR3 sequence reads: CATSDPTLAPNEQFF. The CDR3 nucleotides read TGTGCCACCAGTGATCCGACCTTAGCCCCCAATGAGCAGTTCTTC.

The V and J genes are TRBV20-1 and TRBJ2-5, with 7 bases fitting TRBD2. The junction had 7 bases not matched to a gene; V was cut back by 3 bases and J by 3 bases. Germline V gene sequence: CDR1 DFQATT, CDR2 SNEGSKA (reference sequence). This CDR3 has 14 amino acids. The CDR3 nucleotides read TGCAGTGCTAGTGCTAGCGGCTATAAAGAGACCCAGTACTTC. Translated: CSASASGYKETQYF.

This rearrangement joins TRBV9 to TRBJ2-7; no definite D call. This CDR3 comprises 13 residues. The germline V gene encodes CDR1 SGDLS and CDR2 YYNGEE. Trimming removed 0 bases from V and 4 bases from J, with 8 bases in between. CDR3 coding DNA: TGTGCCAGCAGCGTAGCCCAGGAGTACGAGCAGTACTTC. Its translation: CASSVAQEYEQYF.

The count of this clone is one. The gene calls are TRBV5-1 and TRBJ2-1; 10 bases fit TRBD2. CDR3 length: 15 residues. Germline trimming cut 0 bases from V and 7 bases from J; bases unmatched to any gene: 4. The germline V gene has CDR1 SGHRS and CDR2 YFSETQ. CDR3 bases: TGCGCCAGCAGCTTGGGCGGGACTAGCGTGAATGAGCAGTTCTTC. Residues: CASSLGGTSVNEQFF.

This clone was observed once. This chain joins TRBV7-9 and TRBJ1-3; D is ambiguous. Trimming left V 5 bases short and J 7 bases short, with 6 bases between. Germline lookup yields CDR1 SEHNR and CDR2 FQNEAQ (reference sequence). This CDR3 contains 11 residues. CDR3 sequence: CASSASNTIYF. The CDR3 DNA reads as TGTGCCAGCAGCGCAAGTAACACCATATATTTT.

The sample holds one count of this clone. The CDR3 sequence: CASSQTGLNQPQHF. DNA of the CDR3: TGTGCCAGCAGCCAAACAGGGCTCAATCAGCCCCAGCATTTT. The rearrangement links TRBV3-1 (or the pseudogene TRBV3-2) to TRBJ1-5, with D possibly being TRBD1 (6 bases). The V and J ends lost 2 bases and 3 bases respectively, with 8 bases between them. The CDR3 runs 14 residues. The germline V gene encodes CDR1 LGHDT and CDR2 YNNKEL (reference sequence).

The J gene is TRBJ1-5, the V gene TRBV7-9, with 9 bases that match TRBD1. The CDR3 loop spans 17 amino acids. Trimming at V came to 1 base and at J to 3 bases, leaving 7 bases not matched to a gene. Germline assignment: CDR1 SEHNR and CDR2 FQNEAQ (reference sequence). CDR3 amino acids: CASSLEKWTGDNQPQHF. The CDR3 bases are TGTGCCAGCAGCTTAGAAAAGTGGACAGGGGACAATCAGCCCCAGCATTTT.

The chain joins TRBV9 to TRBJ1-1; D gene unclear. Trimming removed 4 bases from V and 1 base from J, with 11 bases in between. Germline-derived CDR1 and CDR2 are SGDLS and YYNGEE. This CDR3 region has 14 residues. The CDR3 DNA sequence: TGTGCCAGCAGCACCTGGGCGGGGAACACTGAAGCTTTCTTT. This translates into CASSTWAGNTEAFF.

The chain couples TRBV5-1 to TRBJ1-1; unclear D gene. CDR1 and CDR2 from the germline V gene are SGHRS and YFSETQ. V was pared by 4 bases and J by 0 bases, with 13 bases between. The CDR3 runs 15 residues. DNA for the CDR3: TGCGCCAGCAGCGCCTCCCCGGGCGTGAACACTGAAGCTTTCTTT. Its translation: CASSASPGVNTEAFF.

This sequence joins TRBV3-1 (or the pseudogene TRBV3-2) and TRBJ1-5; 8 nucleotides line up with TRBD1. Germline CDR1 LGHDT, CDR2 YNNKEL (reference sequence). J gave up 1 base and V 6 bases, and 2 bases lay outside the gene matches. This CDR3 region has 14 residues. The CDR3 is CASSHRGSNQPQHF. The CDR3 DNA follows: TGTGCCAGCAGTCACAGGGGGAGCAATCAGCCCCAGCATTTT.

The gene calls are TRBV28 and TRBJ2-1; perhaps TRBD1 as D (5 bases). Germline V lookup: CDR1 MDHEN, CDR2 SYDVKM. Between the trimmed V and J ends, which lost 1 base and 9 bases, there was a span of 7 bases. The CDR3 has 12 amino acids. The CDR3 reads CASSLLGAEQFF. The CDR3 DNA reads TGTGCCAGCAGTTTATTAGGGGCTGAGCAGTTCTTC.

This chain connects TRBV7-8 to TRBJ2-7; D unclear. V was pared by 3 bases and J by 5 bases, with 8 bases between. From germline, CDR1 is SGHVS and CDR2 FQNEAQ. The CDR3 totals 12 residues. The CDR3 nucleotides read TGTGCCAGCAGCTTGAGGAGTAACGAGCAGTACTTC. Its protein is CASSLRSNEQYF.

The chain combines TRBV10-3 with TRBJ2-7; no definite D call. The V gene lost 3 bases and the J gene lost 0 bases, with 6 bases spanning the gap. CDR1 is ENHRY and CDR2 is SYGVKD in the germline V gene. This CDR3 contains 13 residues. The CDR3 sequence is CAISDDNSYEQYF. In DNA, the CDR3 is TGTGCCATCAGTGATGACAACTCCTACGAGCAGTACTTC.

This sequence joins TRBV19 and TRBJ1-1; 9 nucleotides line up with TRBD1. The germline CDR1 and CDR2 sequences are LNHDA and SQIVND (reference sequence). V was pared by 6 bases and J by 6 bases, with 5 bases of the junction left unmatched. This CDR3 is built from 13 residues. CDR3: CASSHRGPSEAFF. The CDR3 bases are TGTGCCAGTAGCCACAGGGGGCCCTCTGAAGCTTTCTTT. The whole variable domain, filled in from reference TRBV19 and TRBJ1-1, reads DGGITQSPKYLFRKEGQNVTLSCEQNLNHDAMYWYRQDPGQGLRLIYYSQIVNDFQKGDIAEGYSVSREKKESFPLTVTSAQKNPTAFYLCASSHRGPSEAFFGQGTRLTVV.

V is TRBV12-5 and J is TRBJ2-3, with 7 positions matching TRBD2. With V trimmed by 2 bases and J by 6 bases, 5 bases remained unmatched. This CDR3 is 14 amino acids long. Germline CDR1 LGHNT, CDR2 FRNRAP. CDR3 sequence (DNA): TGTGCTAGTGGTTTGTCCGGGGGGATGGATACGCAGTATTTT. Translated, it gives CASGLSGGMDTQYF.

This clone was recorded a few times. The chain links TRBV19 to TRBJ1-5, with D unclear. V lost 3 bases, J lost 3 bases, and 12 bases lay in between. CDR3 length: 15 amino acids. The germline gives CDR1 LNHDA, CDR2 SQIVND (reference sequence). DNA for the CDR3: TGTGCCAGTAGTATCACAGCCCACCCCAATCAGCCCCAGCATTTT. Protein product: CASSITAHPNQPQHF.

The genes are TRBV7-3 and TRBJ2-1; D could derive from TRBD1 or TRBD2 (6 bases each). V was pared by 2 bases and J by 12 bases, with 17 bases between. This CDR3 is 14 amino acids long. Germline lookup yields CDR1 SGHTA and CDR2 FQGTGA. The CDR3 DNA is TGTGCCAGCAGCTTACGAGGGGGGAAGGAGCCGCAGTTCTTC. Its translation: CASSLRGGKEPQFF.

V gene TRBV5-1 combines with J gene TRBJ2-5, with 7 bases aligning to TRBD2. Germline assignment: CDR1 SGHRS and CDR2 YFSETQ. Losses at the gene ends were 4 bases for V and 5 bases for J; bases not matched to a gene: 5. This CDR3 has 13 amino acids. CDR3 bases: TGCGCCAGCAGCGGGAGGGCCGGGGAGACCCAGTACTTC. Amino acids: CASSGRAGETQYF.

On this clone itself: At one end the junction does not follow the germline gene, possibly because of a read error. The CDR3 reads CASSSLIDEGGETQHF. The CDR3 DNA follows: TGTGCCAGCAGCTCGCTAATTGACGAGGGAGGTGAGACCCAGCACTTC. The chain employs TRBV28 and TRBJ2-5, with TRBD2 as a possible D gene (6 bases). The germline CDR1 and CDR2 sequences are MDHEN and SYDVKM. The CDR3 runs 16 residues.

The V gene is TRBV10-1, the J gene TRBJ1-3; TRBD1 is a possible D gene (5 bases). The length of the CDR3 is 15 residues. In germline, CDR1 is WNHNN, CDR2 SYGVQD (reference sequence). The V end lost 3 bases, the J end lost 0 bases, and 9 bases lay between the germline ends. As DNA, the CDR3 is TGCGCCAGCAGTGACGGGGCTAGCTCTGGAAACACCATATATTTT. Its translation is CASSDGASSGNTIYF.

This clone was observed a handful of times. This chain links TRBV14 with TRBJ2-2; 10 nucleotides align to TRBD1. The CDR3 is 12 amino acids. Per the germline V gene, CDR1 is SGHDN and CDR2 is FVKESK. The CDR3 spells CATAGTGARLFF. Here the CDR3 DNA reads TGTGCTACGGCCGGGACAGGGGCCCGCTTGTTTTTT.

CDR3 protein: CASSVAGQETQYF. The DNA of the CDR3 is TGTGCCAGCAGCGTAGCTGGACAAGAGACCCAGTACTTC. The V and J genes are TRBV9 and TRBJ2-5; the D is unclear. Trimming took 0 bases from V and 2 from J, leaving 5 bases between them. Per germline, CDR1 SGDLS and CDR2 YYNGEE. The CDR3 is 13 residues long.

The chain is built from TRBV2 and TRBJ1-5; D is undetermined. In germline, CDR1 is SNHLY, CDR2 FYNNEI. Trimming removed 2 bases from V and 3 bases from J, with 2 bases in between. The CDR3 covers 12 residues. The CDR3 DNA is TGTGCCAGCAGTGAACCCAATCAGCCCCAGCATTTT. The encoded protein is CASSEPNQPQHF.

The CDR3 sequence is CASSQDRGTINIQYF. The CDR3 DNA sequence: TGCGCCAGCAGCCAAGATCGGGGCACTATAAACATTCAGTACTTC. The rearrangement links TRBV4-3 to TRBJ2-4; D tentatively fits TRBD1 or TRBD2 (5 bases each). The ends were cut back, 0 bases at V and 6 bases at J, with 12 bases in the middle. The CDR3 totals 15 residues. Germline lookup yields CDR1 LGHNA and CDR2 YSLEER.

This chain connects TRBV24-1 to TRBJ2-5; perhaps D is TRBD1 or TRBD2 (5 bases each). V was shortened by 3 bases and J by 4 bases, with 8 bases between the two germline ends. CDR1 is KGHDR, CDR2 SFDVKD, per germline. CDR3 size: 13 residues. CDR3 DNA sequence: TGTGCCACCAGTGATGGGGGACGAGAGACCCAGTACTTC. Its translation: CATSDGGRETQYF.